These T cell receptor beta chains were read from a single sample in a study of blood T cell repertoires in COVID-19. Measured with immunoSEQ multiplex PCR; TCRdb has only the in-frame clones, and not every one. The profile covers a few hundred thousand clones, with 80% to 90% appearing a single time and 14% to 15% taken by the ten largest. The sample was PBMCs or T cells enriched from blood (not recorded which). The receptor source for this set is a woman between 45 and 60 years old with acute COVID-19. CDR3s include the opening cysteine and the closing phenylalanine or tryptophan. A D gene is named only where the DNA matches it firmly. Not all rows give a size; the values are once, few, many and, for expanded clones, a class.

J gene: TRBJ1-5; V gene: TRBV6-1; D gene: NA; clone size: NA; CDR3 DNA: TGTGCCAGCAGTGACAGGTTGAATCAGCCCCAGCATTTT; CDR3 protein: CASSDRLNQPQHF
J gene: TRBJ2-3; V gene: TRBV7-2; D gene: NA; clone size: NA; CDR3 DNA: TGTGCCAGCAGCTTATACTCAGATACGCAGTATTTT; CDR3 protein: CASSLYSDTQYF
J gene: TRBJ2-3; V gene: TRBV7-6; D gene: TRBD2; clone size: NA; CDR3 DNA: TGTGCCAGCAGCGCCCGACTAGCGGGAGGGGGCACAGATACGCAGTATTTT; CDR3 protein: CASSARLAGGGTDTQYF
J gene: TRBJ1-2; V gene: TRBV5-8; D gene: NA; clone size: NA; CDR3 DNA: TGTGCCAGCAGCTCCCGACATGGAAACTATGGCTACACCTTC; CDR3 protein: CASSSRHGNYGYTF
J gene: TRBJ2-5; V gene: TRBV10-3; D gene: NA; clone size: NA; CDR3 DNA: TGTGCCATCAGTGTCGTTGTAACAGCCCAAGAGACCCAGTACTTC; CDR3 protein: CAISVVVTAQETQYF
J gene: TRBJ2-1; V gene: TRBV19; D gene: TRBD2; clone size: once; CDR3 DNA: TGTGCCAGTAGTATATCACCGGGAGGCTACAATGAGCAGTTCTTC; CDR3 protein: CASSISPGGYNEQFF
J gene: TRBJ2-1; V gene: TRBV5-1; D gene: NA; clone size: NA; CDR3 DNA: TGCGCCAGCAGCCCCTCAGTGGGGGCCGTGAATGAGCAGTTCTTC; CDR3 protein: CASSPSVGAVNEQFF
J gene: TRBJ1-1; V gene: TRBV10-2; D gene: NA; clone size: NA; CDR3 DNA: TGCGCCAGCAGGTCAGGGAGGCTAGGGAACACTGAAGCTTTCTTT; CDR3 protein: CASRSGRLGNTEAFF
J gene: TRBJ1-1; V gene: TRBV29-1; D gene: NA; clone size: NA; CDR3 DNA: TGCAGCGTTCATGGACAGATGAACACTGAAGCTTTCTTT; CDR3 protein: CSVHGQMNTEAFF
J gene: TRBJ2-5; V gene: TRBV27; D gene: NA; clone size: NA; CDR3 DNA: TGTGCCAGCAGTCCGCGGGGTAGCGGAGAGACCCAGTACTTC; CDR3 protein: CASSPRGSGETQYF
J gene: TRBJ1-1; V gene: TRBV27; D gene: TRBD1; clone size: NA; CDR3 DNA: TGTGCCAGCAGTCGACAGGGGAACACTGAAGCTTTCTTT; CDR3 protein: CASSRQGNTEAFF
J gene: TRBJ2-2; V gene: TRBV4-1; D gene: NA; clone size: NA; CDR3 DNA: TGCGCCAGCAGCCCAACATTAGCGGATGTCACCGGGGAGCTGTTTTTT; CDR3 protein: CASSPTLADVTGELFF
J gene: TRBJ2-7; V gene: TRBV29-1; D gene: TRBD2; clone size: few; CDR3 DNA: TGCAGCGTTGAAAAACCGACTAGCGCCGTACGGGGCGAGCAGTACTTC; CDR3 protein: CSVEKPTSAVRGEQYF
J gene: TRBJ1-4; V gene: TRBV28; D gene: TRBD1; clone size: NA; CDR3 DNA: TGTGCCAGCAGTCTGACAGGGGCTAATGAAAAACTGTTTTTT; CDR3 protein: CASSLTGANEKLFF
J gene: TRBJ2-5; V gene: TRBV29-1; D gene: TRBD2; clone size: NA; CDR3 DNA: TGCAGCGTCGACGGGGCTAGCGGGAATGGAGGGACCCAGTACTTC; CDR3 protein: CSVDGASGNGGTQYF
J gene: TRBJ2-7; V gene: TRBV5-4; D gene: TRBD2; clone size: NA; CDR3 DNA: TGTGCCAGCAGCTTGCAAGGGAGACTAGCTACCTACGAGCAGTACTTC; CDR3 protein: CASSLQGRLATYEQYF
J gene: TRBJ1-1; V gene: TRBV12-3/TRBV12-4; D gene: NA; clone size: NA; CDR3 DNA: TGTGCCAGCAGTTTACAGGGCCGGGAGGCTTTCTTT; CDR3 protein: CASSLQGREAFF
J gene: TRBJ1-2; V gene: TRBV24-1; D gene: TRBD1; clone size: NA; CDR3 DNA: TGTGCCACCAGTGACCGGGGGACAGGGGTTAACTATGGCTACACCTTC; CDR3 protein: CATSDRGTGVNYGYTF
J gene: TRBJ2-5; V gene: TRBV5-8; D gene: NA; clone size: NA; CDR3 DNA: TGTGCCAGCAGTCGCGCGTCCCAGTACTTC; CDR3 protein: CASSRASQYF
J gene: TRBJ2-7; V gene: TRBV27; D gene: TRBD1; clone size: NA; CDR3 DNA: TGTGCCAGCAGTTTATTGGTGGGAGACAGGGGGCGCGAGCAGTACTTC; CDR3 protein: CASSLLVGDRGREQYF
J gene: TRBJ2-1; V gene: TRBV6-5; D gene: NA; clone size: NA; CDR3 DNA: TGTGCCAGCAGTTACGAGAGTGAGCAGTTCTTC; CDR3 protein: CASSYESEQFF
J gene: TRBJ2-4; V gene: TRBV5-5; D gene: NA; clone size: NA; CDR3 DNA: TGTGCCAGCAGCTTGGTATTTAGTAACGAGGCCAAAAACATTCAGTACTTC; CDR3 protein: CASSLVFSNEAKNIQYF
J gene: TRBJ2-7; V gene: TRBV5-3; D gene: TRBD2; clone size: NA; CDR3 DNA: TGTGCCAGAGGTCCCTATCTAGCGGGTGGGAACTACGAGCAGTACTTC; CDR3 protein: CARGPYLAGGNYEQYF
J gene: TRBJ1-1; V gene: TRBV5-1; D gene: TRBD1; clone size: NA; CDR3 DNA: TGCGCCAGCAGACAGGGACAGGACGGGACTGAAGCTTTCTTT; CDR3 protein: CASRQGQDGTEAFF
J gene: TRBJ2-7; V gene: TRBV5-6; D gene: NA; clone size: NA; CDR3 DNA: TGTGCCAGCAGCACCACAGGGCTCTCCTACGAGCAGTACTTC; CDR3 protein: CASSTTGLSYEQYF
J gene: TRBJ2-4; V gene: TRBV5-6; D gene: TRBD2; clone size: NA; CDR3 DNA: TGTGCCAGCAGCTCTGATGGGAGGGATCCCATTCAGTACTTC; CDR3 protein: CASSSDGRDPIQYF
J gene: TRBJ2-3; V gene: TRBV5-1; D gene: NA; clone size: NA; CDR3 DNA: TGCGCCAGCAGCCCGGGAGATACGCAGTATTTT; CDR3 protein: CASSPGDTQYF
J gene: TRBJ2-3; V gene: TRBV7-2; D gene: TRBD2; clone size: NA; CDR3 DNA: TGTGCCAGCACCGAATGGGCGGGAGGGGACACGCAGTATTTT; CDR3 protein: CASTEWAGGDTQYF
J gene: TRBJ2-7; V gene: TRBV7-9; D gene: NA; clone size: NA; CDR3 DNA: TGTGCCAGCAGCTTTGCTAACTCCTACGAGCAGTACTTC; CDR3 protein: CASSFANSYEQYF
J gene: TRBJ2-5; V gene: TRBV5-1; D gene: TRBD2; clone size: NA; CDR3 DNA: TGCGCCAGCAGCTCAGGAGCGGGAGCAGAGACCCAGTACTTC; CDR3 protein: CASSSGAGAETQYF
J gene: TRBJ2-3; V gene: TRBV15; D gene: TRBD2; clone size: NA; CDR3 DNA: TGTGCCACGAATGAGACTAGCGGACGCACAGATACGCAGTATTTT; CDR3 protein: CATNETSGRTDTQYF
J gene: TRBJ2-7; V gene: TRBV27; D gene: TRBD2; clone size: NA; CDR3 DNA: TGTGCCAGCACGTGGGGGGGCGAGCAGTACTTC; CDR3 protein: CASTWGGEQYF
J gene: TRBJ2-1; V gene: TRBV28; D gene: TRBD1; clone size: NA; CDR3 DNA: TGTGCCAGCAGACCCACCGGGACAGGGAAGAATGAGCAGTTCTTC; CDR3 protein: CASRPTGTGKNEQFF
J gene: TRBJ1-5; V gene: TRBV2; D gene: TRBD1; clone size: NA; CDR3 DNA: TGTGCCAGCAGAGGACAGGGGAATCAGCCCCAGCATTTT; CDR3 protein: CASRGQGNQPQHF
J gene: TRBJ1-5; V gene: TRBV5-1; D gene: TRBD1; clone size: NA; CDR3 DNA: TGCGCCAGCAGCTTGGATGGACAGGGGAATCAGCCCCAGCATTTT; CDR3 protein: CASSLDGQGNQPQHF
J gene: TRBJ2-2; V gene: TRBV27; D gene: TRBD1; clone size: once; CDR3 DNA: TGTGCCAGCAGTCCAGGGACAGCCACCGGGGAGCTGTTTTTT; CDR3 protein: CASSPGTATGELFF
J gene: TRBJ2-2; V gene: TRBV3-1/TRBV3-2; D gene: TRBD2; clone size: NA; CDR3 DNA: TGTGCCAGCACCTCTCCCCCGGGGCTAGCGGGTTATACCGGGGAGCTGTTTTTT; CDR3 protein: CASTSPPGLAGYTGELFF
J gene: TRBJ1-5; V gene: TRBV10-3; D gene: TRBD1; clone size: NA; CDR3 DNA: TGTGCCATCAGTGGCCAGGGACAGGGTCAGCCCCAGCATTTT; CDR3 protein: CAISGQGQGQPQHF
J gene: TRBJ2-5; V gene: TRBV19; D gene: TRBD1; clone size: NA; CDR3 DNA: TGTGCCAGTAGTCTTGGGACAGGGGGAAAGGAGACCCAGTACTTC; CDR3 protein: CASSLGTGGKETQYF
J gene: TRBJ2-7; V gene: TRBV29-1; D gene: TRBD2; clone size: NA; CDR3 DNA: TGCAGCGCTATAGCGGGCTACTCCTACGAGCAGTACTTC; CDR3 protein: CSAIAGYSYEQYF
J gene: TRBJ2-7; V gene: TRBV30; D gene: TRBD1; clone size: NA; CDR3 DNA: TGTGCCTGTAGCCTACAGGGGGCCGAGCAGTACTTC; CDR3 protein: CACSLQGAEQYF
J gene: TRBJ2-1; V gene: TRBV5-5; D gene: TRBD2; clone size: NA; CDR3 DNA: TGTGCCAGCAGCCCGTTAGCGGGAGGGCCATCAAATGAGCAGTTCTTC; CDR3 protein: CASSPLAGGPSNEQFF
J gene: TRBJ2-3; V gene: TRBV3-1/TRBV3-2; D gene: TRBD2; clone size: NA; CDR3 DNA: TGTGCCAGCAGCCAATGGACTAGTGGAACAGATACGCAGTATTTT; CDR3 protein: CASSQWTSGTDTQYF
J gene: TRBJ1-5; V gene: TRBV28; D gene: NA; clone size: NA; CDR3 DNA: TGTGCCAGCAGCGCCACAGTGAGCAATCAGCCCCAGCATTTT; CDR3 protein: CASSATVSNQPQHF
J gene: TRBJ1-5; V gene: TRBV6-4; D gene: TRBD1; clone size: NA; CDR3 DNA: TGTGCCAGCAGTAACCCCGGACAGGGTAAGGTGTCTACACCCCAGCATTTT; CDR3 protein: CASSNPGQGKVSTPQHF
J gene: TRBJ1-5; V gene: TRBV27; D gene: NA; clone size: NA; CDR3 DNA: TGTGCCAGCAGTTTACACAGAAATCAGCCCCAGCATTTT; CDR3 protein: CASSLHRNQPQHF
J gene: TRBJ1-2; V gene: TRBV7-2; D gene: TRBD1; clone size: NA; CDR3 DNA: TGTGCCAGCAGATCTCATACCTTGGGACAGGGAGGAAATGGCTACACCTTC; CDR3 protein: CASRSHTLGQGGNGYTF
J gene: TRBJ1-3; V gene: TRBV5-8; D gene: TRBD1; clone size: NA; CDR3 DNA: TGTGCCAGCAGCTTGGGGACAGGGGGCGGAAACACCATATATTTT; CDR3 protein: CASSLGTGGGNTIYF
J gene: TRBJ1-2; V gene: TRBV6-5; D gene: NA; clone size: once; CDR3 DNA: TGTGCCAGCAGTTACGCGGGATCAAACTATGGCTACACCTTC; CDR3 protein: CASSYAGSNYGYTF
J gene: TRBJ2-7; V gene: TRBV3-1/TRBV3-2; D gene: NA; clone size: NA; CDR3 DNA: TGTGCCAGCAGCCAAGTGGGCCCCGACGAGCAGTACTTC; CDR3 protein: CASSQVGPDEQYF
J gene: TRBJ1-2; V gene: TRBV27; D gene: NA; clone size: NA; CDR3 DNA: TGTGCCAGCAGGGGCCTCGGGGTATCTAACTATGGCTACACCTTC; CDR3 protein: CASRGLGVSNYGYTF
J gene: TRBJ1-2; V gene: TRBV12-3/TRBV12-4; D gene: NA; clone size: NA; CDR3 DNA: TGTGCCAGCAGTTTTAATGGCTACACCTTC; CDR3 protein: CASSFNGYTF
J gene: TRBJ2-4; V gene: TRBV7-9; D gene: NA; clone size: NA; CDR3 DNA: TGTGCCAGCAGCTTAGGGACTATCAAAAACATTCAGTACTTC; CDR3 protein: CASSLGTIKNIQYF
J gene: TRBJ2-7; V gene: TRBV7-2; D gene: TRBD2; clone size: NA; CDR3 DNA: TGTGCCAGCGGTTTAGCGGGAGGGCCGGGTGAGCAGTACTTC; CDR3 protein: CASGLAGGPGEQYF
J gene: TRBJ2-1; V gene: TRBV3-1/TRBV3-2; D gene: TRBD2; clone size: NA; CDR3 DNA: TGTGCCAGCAGTGGGACTAGCGGGATCTACAATGAGCAGTTCTTC; CDR3 protein: CASSGTSGIYNEQFF
J gene: TRBJ2-7; V gene: TRBV7-2; D gene: TRBD2; clone size: NA; CDR3 DNA: TGTGCCAGCAGAGGTCCCGGTAGCGGGCCCTACGAGCAGTACTTC; CDR3 protein: CASRGPGSGPYEQYF
J gene: TRBJ2-2; V gene: TRBV3-1/TRBV3-2; D gene: TRBD2; clone size: NA; CDR3 DNA: TGTGCCAGCAGCCAAGTTCCTAGCGGGAGCCCCGGGGAGCTGTTTTTT; CDR3 protein: CASSQVPSGSPGELFF